This T cell receptor (beta chain) was captured by sequencing in a study of CD8 T cells in Susac syndrome. CD8+ and CD4+ T cells from blood underwent TCR beta sequencing, which was carried out in a high-throughput format. The patients who served as multiple sclerosis controls were treatment-naive and had stable or active relapsing-remitting disease that fulfilled the revised McDonald criteria. In contrast to the negatively isolated CD8+ and CD4+ T cells, TEMRA cells were FACS-enriched. A quantity of about 0.5 to 1 ug RNA underwent reverse transcription using random hexamers. Amplification of TCR beta CDR3 was carried out by immunoSEQ multiplex PCR, which covered 54 Vbeta and 13 Jbeta segments. TCRdb analysed the immunoSEQ multiplex PCR reads with MiXCR anew, one entry per CDR3 protein. The table lists roughly 120,000 distinct CDR3 sequences, about 92% of them singletons. Germline V CDR1 and CDR2: DFQATT, SNEGSKA (reference sequence). The CDR3 has 18 amino acids. With 6 bases clipped from V and 0 bases from J, the junction kept 7 bases outside the gene matches.

The sample comprised CD4+ T cells from PBMCs. The gene calls are TRBV20-1 and TRBJ2-6; 14 nucleotides line up with TRBD2. The TCR was taken from a human donor with multiple sclerosis. CDR3 region: CSARGLAGDISGANVLTF. The CDR3 bases are TGCAGTGCCAGGGGACTAGCGGGGGACATCTCTGGGGCCAACGTCCTGACTTTC.